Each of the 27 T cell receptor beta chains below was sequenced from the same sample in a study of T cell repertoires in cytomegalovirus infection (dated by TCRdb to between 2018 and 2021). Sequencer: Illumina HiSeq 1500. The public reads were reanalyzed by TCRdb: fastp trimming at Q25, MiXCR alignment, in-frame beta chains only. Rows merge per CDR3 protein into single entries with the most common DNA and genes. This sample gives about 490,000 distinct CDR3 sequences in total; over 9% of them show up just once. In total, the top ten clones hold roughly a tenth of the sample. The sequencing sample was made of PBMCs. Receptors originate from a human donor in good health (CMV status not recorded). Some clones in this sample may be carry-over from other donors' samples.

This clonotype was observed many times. The CDR3 spells CASSYSAGRHGYTF. CDR3 DNA sequence: TGTGCCAGCAGTTACTCGGCAGGGAGACATGGCTACACCTTC. The V call is TRBV6-6, the J call TRBJ1-2; D might be TRBD1 (5 bases). The CDR3 has 14 amino acids. Trimming shortened V by 0 bases and J by 6 bases, and 11 bases separated the two germline ends. CDR1 MNHNY and CDR2 SVGAGI come from the germline V gene (reference sequence).

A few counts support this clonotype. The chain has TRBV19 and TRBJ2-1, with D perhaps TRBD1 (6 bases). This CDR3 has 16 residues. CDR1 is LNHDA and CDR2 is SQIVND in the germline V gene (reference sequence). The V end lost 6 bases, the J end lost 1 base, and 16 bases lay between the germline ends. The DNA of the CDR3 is TGTGCCAGTAGCTCCTTGGGGGCTGGTTCCTACAATGAGCAGTTCTTC. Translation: CASSSLGAGSYNEQFF.

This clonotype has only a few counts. CDR3 nucleotides: TGTGCCAGCGTCCCGTGGGACAGCTTGTATAATTCACCCCTCCACTTT. Residues: CASVPWDSLYNSPLHF. The J gene is TRBJ1-6, the V gene TRBV28; 7 nucleotides match TRBD1. J lost 4 bases, V lost 8 bases, and 11 bases had no gene match. The CDR3 covers 16 residues. Germline lookup yields CDR1 MDHEN and CDR2 SYDVKM.

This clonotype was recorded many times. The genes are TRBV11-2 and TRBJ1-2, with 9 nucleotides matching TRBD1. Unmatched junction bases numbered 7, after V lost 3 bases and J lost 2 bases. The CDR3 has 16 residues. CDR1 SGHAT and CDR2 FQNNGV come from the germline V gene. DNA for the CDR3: TGTGCCAGCAGCTTCGGACCGGGACAGGGAAACTATGGCTACACCTTC. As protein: CASSFGPGQGNYGYTF.

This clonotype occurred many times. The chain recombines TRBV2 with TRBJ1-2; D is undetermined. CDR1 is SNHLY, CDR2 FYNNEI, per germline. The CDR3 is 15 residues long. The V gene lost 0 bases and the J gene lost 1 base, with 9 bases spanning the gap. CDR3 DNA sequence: TGTGCCAGCAGTGAAGCGCGGGGTTTTAACTATGGCTACACCTTC. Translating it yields CASSEARGFNYGYTF.

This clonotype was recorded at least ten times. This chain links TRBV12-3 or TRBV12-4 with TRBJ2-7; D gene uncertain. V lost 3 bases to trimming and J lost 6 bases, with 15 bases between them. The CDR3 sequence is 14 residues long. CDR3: CASSLGGASSEQYF. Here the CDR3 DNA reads TGTGCCAGCAGTTTGGGTGGAGCCAGCAGCGAGCAGTACTTC.

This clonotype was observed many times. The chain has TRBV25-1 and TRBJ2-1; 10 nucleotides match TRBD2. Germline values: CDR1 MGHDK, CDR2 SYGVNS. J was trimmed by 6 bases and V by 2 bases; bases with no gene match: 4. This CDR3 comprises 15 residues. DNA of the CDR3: TGTGCCAGCAGTGAAGTACTAGCGGGGCTCAATGAGCAGTTCTTC. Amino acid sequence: CASSEVLAGLNEQFF.

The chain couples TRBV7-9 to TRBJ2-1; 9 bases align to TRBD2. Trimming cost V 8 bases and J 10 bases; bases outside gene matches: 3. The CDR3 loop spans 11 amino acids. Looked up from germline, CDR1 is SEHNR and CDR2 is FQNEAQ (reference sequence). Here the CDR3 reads CASGSGGEQFF. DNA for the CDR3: TGTGCCAGCGGTAGCGGGGGCGAGCAGTTCTTC.

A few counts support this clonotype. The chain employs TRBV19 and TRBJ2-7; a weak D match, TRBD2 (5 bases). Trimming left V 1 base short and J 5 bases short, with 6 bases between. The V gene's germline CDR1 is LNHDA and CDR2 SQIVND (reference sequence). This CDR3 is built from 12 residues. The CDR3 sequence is CASSIAGNEQYF. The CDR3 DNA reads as TGTGCCAGTAGTATAGCCGGGAACGAGCAGTACTTC.

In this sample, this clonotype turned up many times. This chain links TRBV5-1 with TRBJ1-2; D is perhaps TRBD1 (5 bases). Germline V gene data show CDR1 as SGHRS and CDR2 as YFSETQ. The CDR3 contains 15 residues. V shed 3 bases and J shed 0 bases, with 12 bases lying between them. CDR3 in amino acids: CASSSTGVTNYGYTF. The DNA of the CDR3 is TGCGCCAGCAGCTCCACAGGCGTTACTAACTATGGCTACACCTTC.

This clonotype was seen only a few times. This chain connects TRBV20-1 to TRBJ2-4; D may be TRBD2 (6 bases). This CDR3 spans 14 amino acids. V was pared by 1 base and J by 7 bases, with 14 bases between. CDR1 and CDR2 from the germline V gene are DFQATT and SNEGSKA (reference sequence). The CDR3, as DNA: TGCAGTGCTAGAGCTAGGACCGGGGGTAACATTCAGTACTTC. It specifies CSARARTGGNIQYF.

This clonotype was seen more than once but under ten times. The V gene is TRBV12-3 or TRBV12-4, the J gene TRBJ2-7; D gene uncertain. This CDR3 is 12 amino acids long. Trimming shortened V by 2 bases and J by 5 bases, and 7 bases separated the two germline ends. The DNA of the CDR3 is TGTGCCAGCAGTTTAACCCCCGACGAGCAGTACTTC. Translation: CASSLTPDEQYF.

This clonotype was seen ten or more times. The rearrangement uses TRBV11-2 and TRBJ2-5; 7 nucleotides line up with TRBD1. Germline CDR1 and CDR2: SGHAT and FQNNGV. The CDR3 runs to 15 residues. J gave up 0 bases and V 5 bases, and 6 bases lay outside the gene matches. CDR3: CASSKGQHNQETQYF. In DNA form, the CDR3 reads TGTGCCAGCAGCAAGGGACAGCATAACCAAGAGACCCAGTACTTC.

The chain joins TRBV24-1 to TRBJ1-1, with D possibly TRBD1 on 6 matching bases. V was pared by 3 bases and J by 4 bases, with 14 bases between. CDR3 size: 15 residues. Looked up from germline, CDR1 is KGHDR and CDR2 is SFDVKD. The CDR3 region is CATSDPRGAGTEAFF. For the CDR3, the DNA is TGTGCCACCAGTGATCCTCGGGGGGCTGGCACTGAAGCTTTCTTT.

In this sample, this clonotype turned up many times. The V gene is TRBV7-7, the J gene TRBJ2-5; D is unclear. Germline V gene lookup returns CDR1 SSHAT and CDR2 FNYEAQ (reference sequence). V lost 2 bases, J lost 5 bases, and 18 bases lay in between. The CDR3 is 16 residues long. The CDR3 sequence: CASSLNRRPFGETQYF. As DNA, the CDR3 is TGTGCCAGCAGCTTAAATAGGAGACCATTCGGGGAGACCCAGTACTTC.

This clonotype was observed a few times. The CDR3 spells CASSEQGDSTGELFF. The CDR3 DNA follows: TGTGCCAGCAGTGAACAGGGGGACAGCACCGGGGAGCTGTTTTTT. The chain recombines TRBV2 with TRBJ2-2, with 7 bases aligning to TRBD1. V was pared by 2 bases and J by 4 bases, with 4 bases of the junction left unmatched. This CDR3 region has 15 residues. Germline V CDR1 and CDR2: SNHLY, FYNNEI. Supplemented by reference TRBV2 and TRBJ2-2, the full variable domain reads EPEVTQTPSHQVTQMGQEVILRCVPISNHLYFYWYRQILGQKVEFLVSFYNNEISEKSEIFDDQFSVERPDGSNFTLKIRSTKLEDSAMYFCASSEQGDSTGELFFGEGSRLTVL.

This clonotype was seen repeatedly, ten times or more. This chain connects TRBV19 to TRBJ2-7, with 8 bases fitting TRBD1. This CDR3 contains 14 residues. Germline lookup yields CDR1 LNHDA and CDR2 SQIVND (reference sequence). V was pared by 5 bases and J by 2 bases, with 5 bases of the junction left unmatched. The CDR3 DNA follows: TGTGCCAGTAGTCCCCAGGGGGCCGCCTACGAGCAGTACTTC. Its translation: CASSPQGAAYEQYF.

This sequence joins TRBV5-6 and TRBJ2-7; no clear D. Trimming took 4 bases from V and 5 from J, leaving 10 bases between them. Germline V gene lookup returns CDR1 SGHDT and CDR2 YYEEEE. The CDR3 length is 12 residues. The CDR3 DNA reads TGTGCCAGCAGCCCGAGACACCACGAGCAGTACTTC. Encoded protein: CASSPRHHEQYF.

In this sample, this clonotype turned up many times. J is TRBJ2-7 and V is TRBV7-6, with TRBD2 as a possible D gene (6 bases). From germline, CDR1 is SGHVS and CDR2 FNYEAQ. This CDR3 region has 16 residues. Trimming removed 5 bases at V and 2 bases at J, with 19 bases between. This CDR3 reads CASSPFRGGRPYEQYF. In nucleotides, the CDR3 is TGTGCCAGCAGCCCCTTCCGGGGAGGCAGACCCTACGAGCAGTACTTC.

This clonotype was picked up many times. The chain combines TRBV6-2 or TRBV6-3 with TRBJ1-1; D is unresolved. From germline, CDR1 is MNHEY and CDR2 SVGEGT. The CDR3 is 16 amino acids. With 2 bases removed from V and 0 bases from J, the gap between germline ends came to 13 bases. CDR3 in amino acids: CASSYPPGGLNTEAFF. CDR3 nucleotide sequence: TGTGCCAGCAGTTACCCTCCCGGCGGATTGAACACTGAAGCTTTCTTT.

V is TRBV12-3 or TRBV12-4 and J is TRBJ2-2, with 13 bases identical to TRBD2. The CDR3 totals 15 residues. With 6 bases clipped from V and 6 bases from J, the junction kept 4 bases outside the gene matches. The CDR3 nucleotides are TGTGCCAGCAGGTCACTAGCGGGAGGGGCCGGGGAGCTGTTTTTT. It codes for CASRSLAGGAGELFF.

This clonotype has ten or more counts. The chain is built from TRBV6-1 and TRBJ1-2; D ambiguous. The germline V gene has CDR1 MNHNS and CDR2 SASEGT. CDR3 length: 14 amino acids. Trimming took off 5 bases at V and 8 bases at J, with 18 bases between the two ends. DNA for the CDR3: TGTGCCAGCAGTCTCGGACGGCTTAATGGCGGCTACACCTTC. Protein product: CASSLGRLNGGYTF.

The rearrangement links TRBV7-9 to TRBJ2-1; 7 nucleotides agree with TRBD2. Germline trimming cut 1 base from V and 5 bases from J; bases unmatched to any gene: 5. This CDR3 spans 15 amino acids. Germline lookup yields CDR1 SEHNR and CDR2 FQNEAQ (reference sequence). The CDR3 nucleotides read TGTGCCAGCAGCTTAGAGGCGGGAGCCCACAATGAGCAGTTCTTC. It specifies CASSLEAGAHNEQFF.

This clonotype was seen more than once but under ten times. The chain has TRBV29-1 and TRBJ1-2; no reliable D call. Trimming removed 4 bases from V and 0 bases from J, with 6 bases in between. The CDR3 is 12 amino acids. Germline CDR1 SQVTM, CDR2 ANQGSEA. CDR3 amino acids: CSVVKTNYGYTF. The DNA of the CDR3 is TGCAGCGTTGTAAAGACTAACTATGGCTACACCTTC.

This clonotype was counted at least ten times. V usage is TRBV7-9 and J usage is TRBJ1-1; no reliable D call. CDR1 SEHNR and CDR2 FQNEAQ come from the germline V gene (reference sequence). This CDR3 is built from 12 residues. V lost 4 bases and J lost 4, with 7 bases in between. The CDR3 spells CASSSRGTEAFF. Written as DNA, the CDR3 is TGTGCCAGCAGCTCCCGGGGCACTGAAGCTTTCTTT.

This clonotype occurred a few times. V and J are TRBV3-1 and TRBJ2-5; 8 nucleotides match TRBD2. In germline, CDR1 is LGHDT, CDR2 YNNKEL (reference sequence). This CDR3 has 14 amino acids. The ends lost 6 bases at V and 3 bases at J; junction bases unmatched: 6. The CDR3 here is CASRQRGIEETQYF. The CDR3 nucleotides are TGTGCCAGCAGGCAGCGGGGGATAGAAGAGACCCAGTACTTC.

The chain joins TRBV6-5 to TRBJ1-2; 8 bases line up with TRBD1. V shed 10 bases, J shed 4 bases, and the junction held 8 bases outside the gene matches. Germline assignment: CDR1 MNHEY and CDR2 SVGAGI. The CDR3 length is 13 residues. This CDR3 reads CATRTGPRYGYTF. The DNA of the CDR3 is TGTGCCACCCGGACAGGGCCGCGCTATGGCTACACCTTC.